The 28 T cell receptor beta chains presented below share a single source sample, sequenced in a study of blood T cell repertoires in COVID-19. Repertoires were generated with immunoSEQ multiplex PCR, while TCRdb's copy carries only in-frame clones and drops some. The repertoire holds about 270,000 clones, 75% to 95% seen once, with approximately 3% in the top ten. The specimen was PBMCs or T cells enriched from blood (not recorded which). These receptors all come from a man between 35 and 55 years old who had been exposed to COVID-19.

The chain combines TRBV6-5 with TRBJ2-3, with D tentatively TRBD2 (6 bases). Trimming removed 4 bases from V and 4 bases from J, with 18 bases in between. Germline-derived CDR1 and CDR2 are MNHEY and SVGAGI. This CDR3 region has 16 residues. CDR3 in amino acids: CASSFMLGGSPDTQYF. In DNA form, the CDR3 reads TGTGCCAGCAGTTTTATGCTCGGAGGGTCCCCAGATACGCAGTATTTT.

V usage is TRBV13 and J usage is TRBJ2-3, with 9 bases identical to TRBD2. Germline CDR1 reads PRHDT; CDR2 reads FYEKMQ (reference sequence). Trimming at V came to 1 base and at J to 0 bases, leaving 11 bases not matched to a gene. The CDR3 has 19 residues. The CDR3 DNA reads TGTGCCAGCAGCTTAGCAGGAGCTAGCGGGATTACTAGCACAGATACGCAGTATTTT. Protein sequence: CASSLAGASGITSTDTQYF.

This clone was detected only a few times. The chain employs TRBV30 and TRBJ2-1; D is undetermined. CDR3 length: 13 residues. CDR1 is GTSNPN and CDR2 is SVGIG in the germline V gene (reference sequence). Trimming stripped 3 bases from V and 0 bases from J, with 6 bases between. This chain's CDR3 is CAWSDSSYNEQFF. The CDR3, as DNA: TGTGCCTGGAGCGATAGCTCCTACAATGAGCAGTTCTTC.

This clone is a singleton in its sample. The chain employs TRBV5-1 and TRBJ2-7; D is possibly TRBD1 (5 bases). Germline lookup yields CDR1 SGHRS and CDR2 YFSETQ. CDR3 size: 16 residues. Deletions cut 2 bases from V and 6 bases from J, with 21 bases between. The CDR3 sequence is CASSFVFPAGRGEQYF. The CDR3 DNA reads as TGCGCCAGCAGCTTTGTGTTTCCGGCCGGAAGGGGCGAGCAGTACTTC.

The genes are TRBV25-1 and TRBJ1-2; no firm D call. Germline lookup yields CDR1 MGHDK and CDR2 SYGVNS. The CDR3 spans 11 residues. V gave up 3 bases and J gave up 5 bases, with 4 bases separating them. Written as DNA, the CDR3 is TGTGCCAGCAGTGAGTCTTATGGCTACACCTTC. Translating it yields CASSESYGYTF.

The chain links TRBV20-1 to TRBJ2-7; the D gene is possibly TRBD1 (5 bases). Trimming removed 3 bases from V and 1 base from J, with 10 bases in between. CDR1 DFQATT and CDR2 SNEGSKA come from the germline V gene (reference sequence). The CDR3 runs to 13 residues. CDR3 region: CSASKGASYEQYF. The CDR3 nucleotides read TGCAGTGCTAGTAAAGGGGCGTCCTACGAGCAGTACTTC.

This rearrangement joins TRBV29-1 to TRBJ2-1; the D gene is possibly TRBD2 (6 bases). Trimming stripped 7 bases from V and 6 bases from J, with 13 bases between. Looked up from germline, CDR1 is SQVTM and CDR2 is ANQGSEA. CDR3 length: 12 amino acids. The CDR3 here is CSADRDFNEQFF. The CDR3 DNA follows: TGCAGCGCCGACCGGGACTTCAATGAGCAGTTCTTC.

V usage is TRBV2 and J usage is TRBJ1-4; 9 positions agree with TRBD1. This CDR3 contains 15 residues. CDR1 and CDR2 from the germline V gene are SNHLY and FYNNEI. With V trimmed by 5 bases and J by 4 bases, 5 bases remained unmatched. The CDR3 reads CASSLGTGLNEKLFF. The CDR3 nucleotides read TGTGCCAGCAGTCTCGGGACAGGGCTTAATGAAAAACTGTTTTTT.

The CDR3 reads CASSADTEAFF. In DNA form, the CDR3 reads TGTGCCAGCAGTGCGGACACTGAAGCTTTCTTT. The rearrangement uses TRBV2 and TRBJ1-1; no definite D call. Trimming removed 4 bases from V and 3 bases from J, with 3 bases in between. CDR1 is SNHLY, CDR2 FYNNEI, per germline. CDR3 length: 11 residues.

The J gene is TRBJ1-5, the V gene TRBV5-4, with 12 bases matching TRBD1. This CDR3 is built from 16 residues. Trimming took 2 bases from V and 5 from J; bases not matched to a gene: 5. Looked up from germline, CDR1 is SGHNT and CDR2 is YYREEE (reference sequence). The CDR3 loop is CASSFRGQGAHQPQHF. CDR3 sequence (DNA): TGTGCCAGCAGCTTTCGGGGACAGGGGGCCCATCAGCCCCAGCATTTT.

The CDR3 region is CAWSIGDTVTYEQYF. DNA of the CDR3: TGTGCCTGGAGTATCGGGGACACCGTAACCTACGAGCAGTACTTC. V gene TRBV30 combines with J gene TRBJ2-7; D possibly corresponds to TRBD1 (6 bases). The CDR3 sequence is 15 residues long. Germline CDR1 reads GTSNPN; CDR2 reads SVGIG (reference sequence). Trimming stripped 2 bases from V and 2 bases from J, with 16 bases between.

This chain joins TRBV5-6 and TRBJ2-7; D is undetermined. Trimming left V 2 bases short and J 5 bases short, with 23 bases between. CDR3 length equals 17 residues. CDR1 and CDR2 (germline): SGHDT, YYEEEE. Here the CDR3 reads CASSLVFGQMGWDEQYF. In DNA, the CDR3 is TGTGCCAGCAGCTTAGTATTTGGGCAGATGGGCTGGGACGAGCAGTACTTC.

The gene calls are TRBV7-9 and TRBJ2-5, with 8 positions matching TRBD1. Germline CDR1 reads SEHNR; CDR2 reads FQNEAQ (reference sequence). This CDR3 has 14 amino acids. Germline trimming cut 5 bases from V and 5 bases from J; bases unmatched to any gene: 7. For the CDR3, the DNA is TGTGCCAGCAGCCCGGACAGGGTCGGGGAGACCCAGTACTTC. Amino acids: CASSPDRVGETQYF. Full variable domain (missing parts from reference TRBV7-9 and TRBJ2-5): DTGVSQNPRHKITKRGQNVTFRCDPISEHNRLYWYRQTLGQGPEFLTYFQNEAQLEKSRLLSDRFSAERPKGSFSTLEIQRTEQGDSAMYLCASSPDRVGETQYFGPGTRLLVL.

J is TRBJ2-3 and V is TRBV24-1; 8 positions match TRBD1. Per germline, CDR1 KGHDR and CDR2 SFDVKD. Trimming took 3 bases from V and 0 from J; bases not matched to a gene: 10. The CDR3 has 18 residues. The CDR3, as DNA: TGTGCCACCAGTGATACCCGAGGACAGGGAATTAGCACAGATACGCAGTATTTT. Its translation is CATSDTRGQGISTDTQYF.

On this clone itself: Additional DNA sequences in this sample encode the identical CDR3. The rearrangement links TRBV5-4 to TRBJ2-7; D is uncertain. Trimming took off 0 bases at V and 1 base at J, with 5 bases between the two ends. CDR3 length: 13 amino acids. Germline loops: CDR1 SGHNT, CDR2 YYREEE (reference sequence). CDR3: CASSLAGSYEQYF. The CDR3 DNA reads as TGTGCCAGCAGCTTGGCGGGTTCCTACGAGCAGTACTTC.

CDR3 amino acids: CASGPRTSYQETQYF. The CDR3 nucleotides are TGTGCTAGTGGTCCCCGGACTTCGTACCAAGAGACCCAGTACTTC. The V and J genes are TRBV12-5 and TRBJ2-5; possible D gene TRBD2, 5 bases. V lost 5 bases and J 0 bases, leaving 13 bases between the germline ends. Germline V gene lookup returns CDR1 LGHNT and CDR2 FRNRAP. The CDR3 runs 15 residues.

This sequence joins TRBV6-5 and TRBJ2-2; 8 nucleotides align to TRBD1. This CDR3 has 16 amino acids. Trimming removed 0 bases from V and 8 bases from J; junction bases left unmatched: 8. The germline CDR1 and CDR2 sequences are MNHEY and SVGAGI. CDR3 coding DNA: TGTGCCAGCAGTTACTCCCCCAGGGGGCAAACGGGGGAGCTGTTTTTT. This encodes CASSYSPRGQTGELFF.

CDR3 bases: TGTGCCAGCGGACTGATAGTGGACCCGAACTATGGCTACACCTTC. Translation: CASGLIVDPNYGYTF. The chain employs TRBV28 and TRBJ1-2, with no clear D. The CDR3 sequence is 15 residues long. The germline V and J ends were trimmed by 8 bases and 2 bases, with 18 bases remaining between them. Per the germline V gene, CDR1 is MDHEN and CDR2 is SYDVKM.

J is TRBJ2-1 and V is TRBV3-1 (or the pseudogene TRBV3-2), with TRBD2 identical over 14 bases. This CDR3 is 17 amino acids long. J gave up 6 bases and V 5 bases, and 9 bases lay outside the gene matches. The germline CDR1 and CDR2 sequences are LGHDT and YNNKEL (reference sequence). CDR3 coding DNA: TGTGCCAGCAGCAAAAAGGGACTAGCGGGAGTTGGCAATGAGCAGTTCTTC. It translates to CASSKKGLAGVGNEQFF.

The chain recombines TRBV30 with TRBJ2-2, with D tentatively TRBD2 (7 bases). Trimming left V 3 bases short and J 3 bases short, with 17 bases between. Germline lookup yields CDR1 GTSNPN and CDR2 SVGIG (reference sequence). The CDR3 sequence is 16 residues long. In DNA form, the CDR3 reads TGTGCCTGGAGGCCCTTGGGGGGGCATGACACCGGGGAGCTGTTTTTT. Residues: CAWRPLGGHDTGELFF.

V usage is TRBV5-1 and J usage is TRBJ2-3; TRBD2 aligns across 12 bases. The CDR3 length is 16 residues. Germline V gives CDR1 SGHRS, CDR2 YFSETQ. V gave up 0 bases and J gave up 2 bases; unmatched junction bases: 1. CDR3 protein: CASSLGTSGITDTQYF. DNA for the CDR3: TGCGCCAGCAGCTTGGGGACTAGCGGGATCACAGATACGCAGTATTTT. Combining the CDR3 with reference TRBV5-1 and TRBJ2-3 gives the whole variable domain KAGVTQTPRYLIKTRGQQVTLSCSPISGHRSVSWYQQTPGQGLQFLFEYFSETQRNKGNFPGRFSGRQFSNSRSEMNVSTLELGDSALYLCASSLGTSGITDTQYFGPGTRLTVL.

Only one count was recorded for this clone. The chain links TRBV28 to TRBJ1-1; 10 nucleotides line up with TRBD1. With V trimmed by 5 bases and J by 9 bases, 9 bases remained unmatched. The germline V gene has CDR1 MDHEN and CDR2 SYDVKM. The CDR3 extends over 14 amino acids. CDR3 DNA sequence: TGTGCCAGCAGTCCATCGACAGGGGGCGGAAAAGCTTTCTTT. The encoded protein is CASSPSTGGGKAFF.

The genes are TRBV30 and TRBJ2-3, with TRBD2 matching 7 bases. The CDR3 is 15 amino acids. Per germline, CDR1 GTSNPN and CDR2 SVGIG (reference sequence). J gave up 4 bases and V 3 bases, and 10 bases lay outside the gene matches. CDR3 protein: CAWSPPAGVADTQYF. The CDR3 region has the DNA TGTGCCTGGAGCCCCCCGGCGGGAGTTGCAGATACGCAGTATTTT.

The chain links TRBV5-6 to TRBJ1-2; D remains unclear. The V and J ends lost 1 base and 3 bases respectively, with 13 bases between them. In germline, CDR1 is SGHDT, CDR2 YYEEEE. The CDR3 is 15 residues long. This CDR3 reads CASSLWAIGDYGYTF. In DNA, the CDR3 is TGTGCCAGCAGCTTGTGGGCCATCGGGGACTATGGCTACACCTTC.

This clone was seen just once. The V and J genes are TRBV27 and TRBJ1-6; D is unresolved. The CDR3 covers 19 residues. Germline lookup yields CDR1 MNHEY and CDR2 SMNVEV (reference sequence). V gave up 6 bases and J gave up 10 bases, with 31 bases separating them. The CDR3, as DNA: TGTGCCAGCAGCTCCACCCAAATGAGAAACCGGGAAGGCCACTCACCCCTCCACTTT. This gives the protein CASSSTQMRNREGHSPLHF.

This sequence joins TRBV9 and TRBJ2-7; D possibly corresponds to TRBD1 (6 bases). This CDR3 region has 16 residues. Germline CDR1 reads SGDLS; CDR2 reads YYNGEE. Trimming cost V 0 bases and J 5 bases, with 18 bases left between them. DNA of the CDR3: TGTGCCAGCAGCGTAGATTTTGGACAGAAGGTCAACGAGCAGTACTTC. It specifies CASSVDFGQKVNEQYF. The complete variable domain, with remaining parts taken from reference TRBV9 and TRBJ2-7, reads DSGVTQTPKHLITATGQRVTLRCSPRSGDLSVYWYQQSLDQGLQFLIQYYNGEERAKGNILERFSAQQFPDLHSELNLSSLELGDSALYFCASSVDFGQKVNEQYFGPGTRLTVT.

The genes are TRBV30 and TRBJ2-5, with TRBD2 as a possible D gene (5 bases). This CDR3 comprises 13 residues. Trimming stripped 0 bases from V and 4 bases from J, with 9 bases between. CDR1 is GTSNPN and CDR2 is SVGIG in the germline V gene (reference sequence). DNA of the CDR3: TGTGCCTGGAGTGTACGGGGTCGAGAGACCCAGTACTTC. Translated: CAWSVRGRETQYF. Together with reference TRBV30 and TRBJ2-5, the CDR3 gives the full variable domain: SQTIHQWPATLVQPVGSPLSLECTVEGTSNPNLYWYRQAAGRGLQLLFYSVGIGQISSEVPQNLSASRPQDRQFILSSKKLLLSDSGFYLCAWSVRGRETQYFGPGTRLLVL.

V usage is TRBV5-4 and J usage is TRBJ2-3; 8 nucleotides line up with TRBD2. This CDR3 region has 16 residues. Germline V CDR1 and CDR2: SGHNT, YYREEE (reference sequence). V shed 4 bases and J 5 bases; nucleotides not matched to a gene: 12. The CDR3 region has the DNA TGTGCCAGCAGCCCTAATCCGGGGGGGCGCTTAGATACGCAGTATTTT. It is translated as CASSPNPGGRLDTQYF.